Each of the 17 T cell receptor beta chains below was sequenced from the same sample in a study of T cell responses to AZD1222 COVID-19 vaccine. Produced via immunoSEQ multiplex PCR; TCRdb's table is partial and in-frame only. The repertoire holds roughly 170,000 clones, with approximately 86% as singletons. The source was peripheral blood, collected on day 0 of AZD1222 vaccination. The source is an adult in good health.

This CDR3 is CASTRWGRQPQHF. In DNA form, the CDR3 reads TGTGCCAGCACGCGGTGGGGTCGTCAGCCCCAGCATTTT. V gene TRBV27 combines with J gene TRBJ1-5; D gene ambiguous. V lost 7 bases to trimming and J lost 6 bases, with 13 bases between them. The CDR3 is 13 amino acids. Germline CDR1 MNHEY, CDR2 SMNVEV (reference sequence).

The chain links TRBV9 to TRBJ2-1; TRBD2 is a possible D gene (7 bases). CDR1 SGDLS and CDR2 YYNGEE come from the germline V gene. The CDR3 loop spans 15 amino acids. V lost 0 bases, J lost 10 bases, and 17 bases lay in between. The CDR3 is CASSVVSGGLGEQFF. The CDR3 nucleotides read TGTGCCAGCAGCGTAGTTTCGGGGGGCCTTGGAGAGCAGTTCTTC. Drawing the rest from reference TRBV9 and TRBJ2-1, the complete variable domain is DSGVTQTPKHLITATGQRVTLRCSPRSGDLSVYWYQQSLDQGLQFLIQYYNGEERAKGNILERFSAQQFPDLHSELNLSSLELGDSALYFCASSVVSGGLGEQFFGPGTRLTVL.

V is TRBV14 and J is TRBJ2-7, with TRBD1 matching 7 bases. This CDR3 comprises 15 residues. From germline, CDR1 is SGHDN and CDR2 FVKESK. Trimming cost V 1 base and J 2 bases; bases outside gene matches: 5. CDR3 nucleotide sequence: TGTGCCAGCAGCCAAGCATCAACAGGGGCCTACGAGCAGTACTTC. Amino acids: CASSQASTGAYEQYF.

This rearrangement joins TRBV9 to TRBJ1-3; tentative D call: TRBD1 (5 bases). Trimming cost V 2 bases and J 2 bases, with 11 bases left between them. CDR1 and CDR2 (germline): SGDLS, YYNGEE. The CDR3 is made up of 15 amino acids. This CDR3 reads CASSVAGATGNTIYF. CDR3 bases: TGTGCCAGCAGCGTTGCCGGGGCTACTGGAAACACCATATATTTT.

V usage is TRBV12-5 and J usage is TRBJ2-1; 8 bases line up with TRBD1. CDR1 LGHNT and CDR2 FRNRAP come from the germline V gene. With V trimmed by 4 bases and J by 5 bases, 10 bases remained unmatched. The CDR3 is 16 amino acids. The CDR3 coding sequence is TGTGCTAGTGGTTCTCCTCCAGGGGGCGCGGACAATGAGCAGTTCTTC. The encoded protein is CASGSPPGGADNEQFF.

This chain joins TRBV25-1 and TRBJ2-5; 8 bases map to TRBD1. Trimming took 10 bases from V and 5 from J; bases not matched to a gene: 12. The germline gives CDR1 MGHDK, CDR2 SYGVNS. The CDR3 is made up of 14 amino acids. CDR3: CATSPAGGKETQYF. CDR3 sequence (DNA): TGTGCCACTTCCCCCGCAGGGGGCAAGGAGACCCAGTACTTC.

This rearrangement joins TRBV5-1 to TRBJ2-2; tentative D call: TRBD1 (6 bases). The V gene lost 2 bases and the J gene lost 11 bases, with 10 bases spanning the gap. Germline V lookup: CDR1 SGHRS, CDR2 YFSETQ. The CDR3 runs to 12 residues. In DNA form, the CDR3 reads TGCGCCAGCAGCTTAAACAGGGCCGAGCTGTTTTTT. Translation: CASSLNRAELFF.

V usage is TRBV5-1 and J usage is TRBJ1-2; the D is unclear. The CDR3 sequence is 12 residues long. CDR1 and CDR2 (germline): SGHRS, YFSETQ. The V gene lost 5 bases and the J gene lost 4 bases, with 9 bases spanning the gap. CDR3 loop: CASRGWGYGYTF. Written as DNA, the CDR3 is TGCGCCAGCAGGGGCTGGGGCTATGGCTACACCTTC.

The V gene is TRBV7-3, the J gene TRBJ2-2; a possible D gene is TRBD1 (5 bases). Germline V CDR1 and CDR2: SGHTA, FQGTGA. The CDR3 consists of 15 residues. Deletions cut 5 bases from V and 0 bases from J, with 10 bases between. DNA of the CDR3: TGTGCCAGCAGCCCGGGCAGGGCGAACACCGGGGAGCTGTTTTTT. It codes for CASSPGRANTGELFF. Complete variable domain (other parts from reference TRBV7-3 and TRBJ2-2): GAGVSQTPSNKVTEKGKYVELRCDPISGHTALYWYRQSLGQGPEFLIYFQGTGAADDSGLPNDRFFAVRPEGSVSTLKIQRTERGDSAVYLCASSPGRANTGELFFGEGSRLTVL.

The chain uses TRBV19 and TRBJ2-7; D unresolved. V was cut by 1 base and J by 2 bases, with 15 bases left in between. The CDR3 runs 16 residues. Germline V gives CDR1 LNHDA, CDR2 SQIVND (reference sequence). The CDR3 loop reads CASSIGGSHHAYEQYF. CDR3 DNA: TGTGCCAGTAGTATAGGAGGTAGCCATCACGCCTACGAGCAGTACTTC.

The V call is TRBV6-5, the J call TRBJ1-1, with D perhaps matching TRBD1 (5 bases). The ends were cut back, 2 bases at V and 2 bases at J, with 12 bases in the middle. CDR1 and CDR2 from the germline V gene are MNHEY and SVGAGI. The CDR3 has 15 amino acids. The CDR3 loop reads CASSYTRDGNTEAFF. The CDR3 DNA sequence: TGTGCCAGCAGTTACACAAGGGACGGTAACACTGAAGCTTTCTTT.

This clone was counted a single time. This sequence joins TRBV2 and TRBJ1-1; 12 positions match TRBD1. This CDR3 contains 18 residues. The germline V gene has CDR1 SNHLY and CDR2 FYNNEI. The V and J ends lost 3 bases and 1 base, in that order; junction bases with no gene match: 9. In DNA form, the CDR3 reads TGTGCCAGCAGTGAGAGGGGACAGGGGGCCATATCGAACACTGAAGCTTTCTTT. Translation: CASSERGQGAISNTEAFF. Filled out from reference TRBV2 and TRBJ1-1, the complete variable domain reads EPEVTQTPSHQVTQMGQEVILRCVPISNHLYFYWYRQILGQKVEFLVSFYNNEISEKSEIFDDQFSVERPDGSNFTLKIRSTKLEDSAMYFCASSERGQGAISNTEAFFGQGTRLTVV.

The chain has TRBV29-1 and TRBJ2-6; D gene uncertain. Germline CDR1 is SQVTM and CDR2 is ANQGSEA. The V and J ends lost 3 bases and 4 bases respectively, with 7 bases between them. This CDR3 spans 13 amino acids. CDR3 protein: CSVDWVGANVLTF. As DNA, the CDR3 is TGCAGCGTTGATTGGGTAGGGGCCAACGTCCTGACTTTC.

The genes are TRBV27 and TRBJ1-2, with 7 bases identical to TRBD1. Looked up from germline, CDR1 is MNHEY and CDR2 is SMNVEV (reference sequence). The CDR3 consists of 16 residues. After removal of 5 bases from V and 7 bases from J, the junction contained 16 bases not matched to a gene. CDR3 residues: CASSTIRQGVSAGYTF. The CDR3 coding sequence is TGTGCCAGCAGTACAATTCGACAGGGTGTAAGTGCTGGCTACACCTTC.

The V call is TRBV7-9, the J call TRBJ2-3; unclear D gene. The CDR3 consists of 14 residues. The V end was cut by 2 bases, the J end by 3 bases, with 9 bases between. Germline assignment: CDR1 SEHNR and CDR2 FQNEAQ (reference sequence). CDR3 region: CASSLWVQTDTQYF. CDR3 nucleotide sequence: TGTGCCAGCAGCTTATGGGTGCAGACAGATACGCAGTATTTT.

This clone was detected once. The V and J genes are TRBV25-1 and TRBJ1-3; D is uncertain. The CDR3 covers 15 residues. The V end lost 5 bases, the J end lost 0 bases, and 11 bases lay between the germline ends. The V gene's germline CDR1 is MGHDK and CDR2 SYGVNS. This CDR3 reads CASSRRASSGNTIYF. The CDR3 DNA reads as TGTGCCAGCAGTCGTAGAGCGAGCTCTGGAAACACCATATATTTT.

This chain connects TRBV23-1 to TRBJ2-7, with 10 nucleotides matching TRBD2. TRBV23-1 is an open reading frame whose function is uncertain. Trimming cost V 0 bases and J 2 bases; bases outside gene matches: 10. The CDR3 runs 18 residues. The CDR3 loop reads CASSQSSRLAGDTYEQYF. The DNA of the CDR3 is TGCGCCAGCAGTCAATCTTCTCGGCTAGCGGGAGACACCTACGAGCAGTACTTC.